The 14 T cell receptor beta chains in this list originate from one sample, sequenced in a study of tumor-infiltrating lymphocytes in primary liver carcinoma. TCR beta cDNA was prepared out of around 460 ng total RNA by means of a constant-region primer. Amplification in three nested multiplex PCR rounds with slightly modified ARM-PCR gave rise to TCR beta libraries. TRBV1-TRBV30 forward primers paired with a C-beta reverse primer were used in the first two PCR rounds, which ran approximately 11 cycles each. Each CDR3 protein is one row after TCRdb ran MiXCR on the multiplex PCR reads. The sample consists of about 320,000 distinct CDR3 sequences, roughly 60% of them appearing once. Germline DNA was extracted alongside blood RNA, which was obtained from unsorted whole blood. Material: peripheral blood. Every receptor here comes from a man aged 40-49 years with primary liver carcinoma and hepatitis B virus infection.

This clonotype has ten or more counts. The chain combines TRBV6-1 with TRBJ2-2, with unresolved D. The CDR3 has 15 amino acids. Deletions cut 2 bases from V and 6 bases from J, with 13 bases between. CDR1 is MNHNS and CDR2 is SASEGT in the germline V gene. The CDR3 DNA reads TGTGCCAGCAGTGAATTTAGCATGGGATCCGGGGAGCTGTTTTTT. Protein: CASSEFSMGSGELFF.

This clonotype was seen only once. This chain links TRBV6-2 or TRBV6-3 with TRBJ2-2, with a possible D match to TRBD1 (7 bases). The V end was cut by 9 bases, the J end by 3 bases, with 17 bases between. CDR3 length equals 15 residues. Germline V gives CDR1 MNHEY, CDR2 SVGEGT. The CDR3 DNA is TGTGCCAGTAAGGCAGGGGGACTTTACACCGGGGAGCTGTTTTTT. Translated, it gives CASKAGGLYTGELFF.

Remarks on this clonotype: Mismatch with germline at one junction end may stem from a read error. This sequence joins TRBV12-3 or TRBV12-4 and TRBJ2-7; D perhaps matches TRBD1 (5 bases). The CDR3 length is 15 residues. CDR3 protein: CANSSEFRAYYEQYF. CDR3 DNA: TGTGCCAACAGTTCAGAATTCAGGGCGTACTACGAGCAGTACTTC.

As concerns this clonotype: A read error may explain this, as a much larger clone is one base away. The CDR3 does not end in the conserved phenylalanine or tryptophan, so this is likely a read error. V is TRBV12-3 or TRBV12-4 and J is TRBJ2-5; 9 positions match TRBD2. J gave up 5 bases and V 6 bases, and 4 bases lay outside the gene matches. The CDR3 runs 13 residues. The CDR3 reads CASSPTSGETQYS. CDR3 in DNA: TGTGCCAGCAGCCCGACTAGCGGTGAGACCCAGTACTCC.

On this clonotype itself: This may be a read error: a much more frequent sequence differs by one nucleotide. CDR3 sequence reads: CVSSSGQGEQYF. CDR3 nucleotide sequence: TGTGTCAGCAGTTCGGGACAAGGGGAGCAGTACTTC. J is TRBJ2-7 and V is TRBV6-6; D might be TRBD1 (6 bases). Per the germline V gene, CDR1 is MNHNY and CDR2 is SVGAGI (reference sequence). This CDR3 comprises 12 residues.

In its sample, this clonotype was seen many times. The CDR3 sequence is CASRIGSYNEQFF. CDR3 DNA sequence: TGTGCCAGCAGGATAGGCTCCTACAATGAGCAGTTCTTC. The V gene is TRBV12-3 or TRBV12-4, the J gene TRBJ2-1; D remains ambiguous. V dropped 6 bases and J dropped 0 bases, with 6 bases sitting between them. The CDR3 runs to 13 residues.

Concerning this clonotype: Given the absence of the conserved phenylalanine or tryptophan at the CDR3 end, a read error is likely. V is TRBV29-1 and J is TRBJ2-5; tentative D call: TRBD2 (5 bases). The CDR3 is 15 amino acids. CDR1 and CDR2 from the germline V gene are SQVTM and ANQGSEA. CDR3 DNA sequence: TGCAACGTCCCCGACGCTGGGAGTCCCGGCGAGACCCAGTACCTC. It encodes CNVPDAGSPGETQYL.

This clonotype was detected only once. Germline and junction disagree at one end, which may indicate a read error. The CDR3 nucleotides are TGTGCCAGCAGCTTAAATGAGCACTCCTTC. It specifies CASSLNEHSF. The chain is built from TRBV11-2 and TRBJ2-1; D is unresolved. The germline V gene encodes CDR1 SGHAT and CDR2 FQNNGV. The CDR3 runs to 10 residues. Drawing the rest from reference TRBV11-2 and TRBJ2-1, the complete variable domain is EAGVAQSPRYKIIEKRQSVAFWCNPISGHATLYWYQQILGQGPKLLIQFQNNGVVDDSQLPKDRFSAERLKGVDSTLKIQPAKLEDSAVYLCASSLNEHSFGPGTRLTVL.

In regard to this clonotype: The missing conserved phenylalanine or tryptophan at the end of this CDR3 makes a read error likely. The chain has TRBV12-3 or TRBV12-4 and TRBJ2-1, with TRBD2 matching over 7 bases. This CDR3 has 12 amino acids. V gave up 3 bases and J gave up 8 bases; unmatched junction bases: 1. The CDR3 here is CASSLTSYEQFI. For the CDR3, the DNA is TGTGCCAGCAGTTTGACTAGCTATGAGCAGTTCATC.

The rearrangement joins TRBV28 to TRBJ2-7; the match to TRBD2 covers 8 bases. Germline CDR1 and CDR2: MDHEN and SYDVKM. The CDR3 has 14 residues. Trimming removed 8 bases from V and 1 base from J; junction bases left unmatched: 7. The CDR3 nucleotides are TGTGCCAGCCGCGAGCGGGAGAGGTCCTACGAGCAGTACTTC. Residues: CASRERERSYEQYF.

Many counts were recorded for this clonotype. The chain couples TRBV29-1 to TRBJ2-1; 9 nucleotides line up with TRBD1. J lost 7 bases, V lost 7 bases, and 5 bases had no gene match. The length of the CDR3 is 12 residues. Germline CDR1 SQVTM, CDR2 ANQGSEA. CDR3 loop: CSAGQGGNEQFF. The CDR3 DNA is TGCAGCGCGGGACAGGGAGGGAATGAGCAGTTCTTC.

Regarding this clonotype: The missing conserved phenylalanine or tryptophan at the end of this CDR3 makes a read error likely. The chain couples TRBV5-4 to TRBJ2-5; D gene uncertain. This CDR3 contains 13 residues. V was cut by 2 bases and J by 1 base, with 6 bases left in between. Looked up from germline, CDR1 is SGHNT and CDR2 is YYREEE (reference sequence). In DNA, the CDR3 is TGTGCCAGCAGCTTACAGCGCCAAGAGACCCAGTACCTC. Translated: CASSLQRQETQYL.

On this clonotype itself: One end of the junction fails to match germline, which may point to a read error. The rearrangement joins TRBV12-3 or TRBV12-4 to TRBJ1-1; D gene ambiguous. This CDR3 is built from 13 residues. In DNA form, the CDR3 reads TGTGCCAGCAGTTTTGGAGTGAACGCTGAAGCTTTCTTT. It specifies CASSFGVNAEAFF.

In this sample, this clonotype turned up once. The rearrangement uses TRBV29-1 and TRBJ2-7; D may match TRBD1 or TRBD2 (5 bases each). The CDR3 consists of 15 residues. Trimming removed 4 bases at V and 4 bases at J, with 20 bases between. Germline CDR1 reads SQVTM; CDR2 reads ANQGSEA. CDR3 coding DNA: TGCAGCGTTGCCCCTGGCTGGGGGATGGAGTACGAGCAGTACTTC. Amino acids: CSVAPGWGMEYEQYF.